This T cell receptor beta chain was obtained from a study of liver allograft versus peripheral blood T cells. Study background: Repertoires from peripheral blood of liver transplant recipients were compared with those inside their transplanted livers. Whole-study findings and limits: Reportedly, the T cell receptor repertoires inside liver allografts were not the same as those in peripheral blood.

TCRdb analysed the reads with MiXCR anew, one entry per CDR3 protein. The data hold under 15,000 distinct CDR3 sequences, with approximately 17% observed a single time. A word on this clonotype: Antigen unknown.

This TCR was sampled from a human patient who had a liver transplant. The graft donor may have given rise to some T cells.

Here the CDR3 reads CASRSMGGANEQYF. The CDR3 nucleotides are TGTGCCAGCAGGTCCATGGGGGGGGCCAACGAGCAGTACTTC. V gene TRBV7-2 combines with J gene TRBJ2-7; TRBD2 is a possible D gene (7 bases). Germline CDR1 is SGHTA and CDR2 is FQGNSA. The CDR3 consists of 14 residues. V was clipped by 6 bases and J by 5 bases, with 17 bases between them.